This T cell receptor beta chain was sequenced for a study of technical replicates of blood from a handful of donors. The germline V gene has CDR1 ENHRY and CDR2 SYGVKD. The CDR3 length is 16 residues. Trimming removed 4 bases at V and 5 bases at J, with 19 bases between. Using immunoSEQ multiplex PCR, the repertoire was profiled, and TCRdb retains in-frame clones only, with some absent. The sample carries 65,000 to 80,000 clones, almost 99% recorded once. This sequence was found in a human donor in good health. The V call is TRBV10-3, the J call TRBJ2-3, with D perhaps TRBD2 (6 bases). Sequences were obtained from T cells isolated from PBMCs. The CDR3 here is CAISAKWGDLGDTQYF. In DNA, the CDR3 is TGTGCCATCAGTGCAAAATGGGGGGATTTAGGAGATACGCAGTATTTT.